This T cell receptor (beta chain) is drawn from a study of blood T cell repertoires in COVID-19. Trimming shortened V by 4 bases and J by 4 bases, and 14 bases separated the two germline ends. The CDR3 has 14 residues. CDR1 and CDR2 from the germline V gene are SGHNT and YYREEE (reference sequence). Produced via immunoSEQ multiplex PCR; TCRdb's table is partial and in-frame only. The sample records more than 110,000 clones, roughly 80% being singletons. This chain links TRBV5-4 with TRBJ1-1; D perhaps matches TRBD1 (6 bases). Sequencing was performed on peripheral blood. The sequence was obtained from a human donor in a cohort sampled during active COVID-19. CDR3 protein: CASSTQQGTTEAFF. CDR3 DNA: TGTGCCAGCAGCACTCAACAGGGTACCACTGAAGCTTTCTTT. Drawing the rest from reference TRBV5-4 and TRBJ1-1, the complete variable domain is ETGVTQSPTHLIKTRGQQVTLRCSSQSGHNTVSWYQQALGQGPQFIFQYYREEENGRGNFPPRFSGLQFPNYSSELNVNALELDDSALYLCASSTQQGTTEAFFGQGTRLTVV.